Listed below are T cell receptor beta chains from one sample, sequenced in a study of T-cell reconstitution after alpha-beta-depleted transplantation in children. Using its own MiXCR run on the PCR reads, TCRdb lists one record per CDR3 protein. The sample carries 45,000 to 55,000 distinct CDR3 sequences, approximately 6.1% recorded once. Here the sequenced sample was PBMCs, mostly from graft donor cells, taken 60 days after TCRalphabeta/CD19-depleted stem cell transplant. All receptors come from a female patient younger than 10 who had a stem cell transplant for aplastic anemia, so the T cells may come from the graft donor. Each CDR3 is given with its conserved first and last residue. A D gene is named only where the DNA matches it firmly. The size field is filled for only some rows; it gives once, few, many or a size class.

TRBD1	TRBV6-5	TRBJ2-5	many	CASSSDRGRRETQYF	TGTGCCAGCAGTTCTGACAGGGGGCGAAGGGAGACCCAGTACTTC
.	TRBV9	TRBJ2-7	many	CASSVGLDYEQYF	TGTGCCAGCAGCGTAGGTCTCGACTACGAGCAGTACTTC
TRBD2	TRBV4-1	TRBJ2-3	many	CASSQVTSGRVADTQYF	TGCGCCAGCAGCCAAGTGACTAGCGGGAGGGTGGCAGATACGCAGTATTTT
TRBD1	TRBV20-1	TRBJ1-5	.	CSAKTGTGNQPQHF	TGCAGTGCTAAAACCGGGACAGGCAATCAGCCCCAGCATTTT
TRBD1	TRBV2	TRBJ2-5	.	CASRSGQGEETQYF	TGTGCCAGCAGATCTGGACAGGGGGAAGAGACCCAGTACTTC
TRBD2	TRBV11-2	TRBJ2-1	many	CASRGLAGSKLQQFF	TGTGCCAGCAGAGGTCTAGCGGGTTCTAAGCTGCAGCAGTTCTTC
TRBD2	TRBV7-2	TRBJ2-3	many	CASSFRLAAGTDTQYF	TGTGCCAGCAGCTTCCGACTAGCGGCGGGCACAGATACGCAGTATTTT
.	TRBV20-1	TRBJ2-1	many	CSARVRPLGEQFF	TGCAGTGCTAGGGTGCGGCCCCTTGGTGAGCAGTTCTTC
TRBD1	TRBV24-1	TRBJ2-7	many	CATSLTGAYEQYF	TGTGCCACCAGTCTGACAGGGGCCTACGAGCAGTACTTC
TRBD2	TRBV10-2	TRBJ2-2	many	CASSVGLAGGELFF	TGCGCCAGCAGTGTAGGACTAGCGGGAGGAGAGCTGTTTTTT
.	TRBV15	TRBJ1-2	.	CATSRDRLPKGDGYTF	TGTGCCACCAGCAGAGACCGCTTGCCTAAGGGCGATGGCTACACCTTC
.	TRBV28	TRBJ2-1	many	CASRPPTQAYNEQFF	TGTGCCAGCAGACCCCCTACCCAAGCCTACAATGAGCAGTTCTTC
TRBD1	TRBV24-1	TRBJ1-3	.	CATSDARRDRGAGNTIYF	TGTGCCACCAGTGATGCACGCCGGGACAGGGGAGCTGGAAACACCATATATTTT
.	TRBV2	TRBJ2-2	few	CASSPSGRGTGELFF	TGTGCCAGCAGTCCATCGGGACGGGGCACCGGGGAGCTGTTTTTT
TRBD2	TRBV10-2	TRBJ2-3	many	CASSLAGPTDTQYF	TGCGCCAGCAGTCTAGCGGGACCCACAGATACGCAGTATTTT
.	TRBV4-2	TRBJ2-5	many	CASSPTWRGPLETQYF	TGTGCCAGCAGCCCTACGTGGAGGGGCCCCCTGGAGACCCAGTACTTC
.	TRBV2	TRBJ2-2	many	CASSPQGAGTGELFF	TGTGCCAGCAGCCCCCAGGGTGCAGGCACCGGGGAGCTGTTTTTT
TRBD2	TRBV7-9	TRBJ2-2	many	CASSYPPSGDTGELFF	TGTGCCAGCAGCTACCCCCCTAGCGGGGACACCGGGGAGCTGTTTTTT
.	TRBV5-1	TRBJ2-3	many	CASSLTTSTDTQYF	TGCGCCAGCAGCTTGACAACTAGCACAGATACGCAGTATTTT
TRBD2	TRBV7-3	TRBJ2-3	many	CASSFTGTRVDTQYF	TGTGCCAGCAGCTTCACCGGGACTAGAGTGGATACGCAGTATTTT
.	TRBV5-4	TRBJ2-4	.	CASSLGGQIQYF	TGTGCCAGCAGCTTGGGCGGACAAATTCAGTACTTC
.	TRBV9	TRBJ2-3	many	CASSAQGTDTQYF	TGTGCCAGCAGTGCTCAGGGCACAGATACGCAGTATTTT
TRBD1	TRBV20-1	TRBJ1-5	many	CSALKGTGYQPQHF	TGCAGTGCGCTAAAGGGGACAGGGTATCAGCCCCAGCATTTT
.	TRBV30	TRBJ2-3	many	CAWSVRGFAVDTQYF	TGTGCCTGGAGTGTAAGGGGTTTCGCTGTAGATACGCAGTATTTT
TRBD1	TRBV20-1	TRBJ2-1	medium-sized	CSARRGTGGRNEQFF	TGCAGTGCTCGCCGGGGGACAGGGGGTAGGAATGAGCAGTTCTTC
TRBD2	TRBV5-1	TRBJ2-1	many	CASSGGGVISYNEQFF	TGCGCCAGCAGCGGGGGGGGGGTGATCTCCTACAATGAGCAGTTCTTC
TRBD1	TRBV6-2/TRBV6-3	TRBJ1-5	many	CASSRRQGALSAQHF	TGTGCCAGCAGTCGCCGACAGGGGGCCTTATCGGCCCAGCATTTT
TRBD2	TRBV20-1	TRBJ2-2	many	CSARLAGNTGELFF	TGCAGTGCTAGACTAGCGGGCAACACCGGGGAGCTGTTTTTT
TRBD1	TRBV20-1	TRBJ2-7	.	CSASAQYDRTGVYEQYF	TGCAGTGCTAGCGCCCAATACGATCGGACAGGAGTCTACGAGCAGTACTTC
TRBD1	TRBV7-9	TRBJ1-1	many	CASSWTGETEAFF	TGTGCCAGCAGCTGGACAGGGGAAACTGAAGCTTTCTTT
TRBD2	TRBV5-1	TRBJ2-1	many	CASSLGTSGFYNEQFF	TGCGCCAGCAGCTTGGGGACTAGCGGGTTCTACAATGAGCAGTTCTTC
.	TRBV29-1	TRBJ2-3	many	CSAGSAGRTDTQYF	TGCAGCGCCGGGAGTGCGGGTCGGACAGATACGCAGTATTTT
.	TRBV7-2	TRBJ2-7	many	CASSLGGGEGTYEQYF	TGTGCCAGCAGCTTAGGGGGGGGCGAGGGGACCTACGAGCAGTACTTC
.	TRBV20-1	TRBJ2-5	many	CSAGSGQETQYF	TGCAGTGCAGGGAGCGGCCAAGAGACCCAGTACTTC
.	TRBV4-1	TRBJ2-7	many	CASSPERAGSFYEQYF	TGCGCCAGCAGCCCCGAGAGGGCTGGATCTTTTTACGAGCAGTACTTC
.	TRBV11-2	TRBJ2-7	many	CASSLGGLEHVKQYF	TGTGCCAGCAGCTTAGGTGGGCTTGAGCACGTGAAGCAGTACTTC
.	TRBV3-1	TRBJ1-5	many	CASSQDRDQPQHF	TGTGCCAGCAGCCAAGACAGGGATCAGCCCCAGCATTTT